The source of this TCR beta chain is a study of T cell changes during pregnancy in multiple sclerosis. Unmatched junction bases numbered 1, after V lost 3 bases and J lost 3 bases. Per the germline V gene, CDR1 is SGHTA and CDR2 is FQGTGA. The CDR3 covers 13 residues. This clone appeared a few times. Generated by immunoSEQ multiplex PCR, the TCRdb table keeps only in-frame clones and is missing some. In the table there are roughly 99,000 clones, roughly 92% of which are singletons. The material was peripheral blood, obtained in the third trimester of pregnancy. The clonotype originates from a female donor in good health, enrolled as a control in a pregnancy study. The chain is built from TRBV7-3 and TRBJ1-1; 7 bases are a match to TRBD1. The CDR3 region has the DNA TGTGCCAGCAGCTTTCAGGGGGACACTGAAGCTTTCTTT. Encoded protein: CASSFQGDTEAFF.